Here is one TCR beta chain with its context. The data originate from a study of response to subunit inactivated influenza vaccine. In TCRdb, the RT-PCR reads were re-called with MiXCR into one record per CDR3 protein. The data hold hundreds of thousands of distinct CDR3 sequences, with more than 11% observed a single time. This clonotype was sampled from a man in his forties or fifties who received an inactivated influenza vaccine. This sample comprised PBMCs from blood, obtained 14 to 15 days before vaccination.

The CDR3 DNA reads TGCGCCAGCAGATTCCCATTAATGACTAGCGGGGTTTCTTCTGGGGCCAACGTCCTGACTTTC. Translating gives CASRFPLMTSGVSSGANVLTF. This rearrangement joins TRBV5-1 to TRBJ2-6; the match to TRBD2 covers 11 bases. CDR1 and CDR2 from the germline V gene are SGHRS and YFSETQ. V was pared by 5 bases and J by 1 base, with 17 bases of the junction left unmatched. The CDR3 runs to 21 residues. The full variable domain, completed using reference TRBV5-1 and TRBJ2-6, is KAGVTQTPRYLIKTRGQQVTLSCSPISGHRSVSWYQQTPGQGLQFLFEYFSETQRNKGNFPGRFSGRQFSNSRSEMNVSTLELGDSALYLCASRFPLMTSGVSSGANVLTFGAGSRLTVL.